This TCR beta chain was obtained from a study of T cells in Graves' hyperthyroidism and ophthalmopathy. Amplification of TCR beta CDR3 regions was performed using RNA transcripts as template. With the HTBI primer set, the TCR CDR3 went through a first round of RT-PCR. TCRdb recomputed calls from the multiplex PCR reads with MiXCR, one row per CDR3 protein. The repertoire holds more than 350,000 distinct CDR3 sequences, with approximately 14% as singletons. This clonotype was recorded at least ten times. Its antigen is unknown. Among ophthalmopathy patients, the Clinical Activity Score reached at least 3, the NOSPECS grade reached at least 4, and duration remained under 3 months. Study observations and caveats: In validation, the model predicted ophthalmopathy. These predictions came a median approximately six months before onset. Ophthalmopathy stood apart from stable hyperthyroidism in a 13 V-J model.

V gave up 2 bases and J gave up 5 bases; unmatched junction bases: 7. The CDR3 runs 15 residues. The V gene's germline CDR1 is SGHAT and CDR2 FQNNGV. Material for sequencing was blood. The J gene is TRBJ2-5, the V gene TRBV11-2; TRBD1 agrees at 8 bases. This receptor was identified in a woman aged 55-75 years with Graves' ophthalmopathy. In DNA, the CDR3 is TGTGCCAGCAGCTTATGGCAGGGGGCTAGGGAGACCCAGTACTTC. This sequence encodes CASSLWQGARETQYF.